The sequence of this T cell receptor (beta chain) was determined in a study of T cells in Graves' hyperthyroidism and ophthalmopathy. At least ten counts were recorded for this clonotype. Its antigen is not known. After removal of 4 bases from V and 1 base from J, the junction contained 7 bases not matched to a gene. CDR3 length: 18 residues. Germline V gives CDR1 SGHTA, CDR2 FQGTGA. It was uncontrolled infection, other autoimmune disease, pregnancy or lactation that excluded patients. What was amplified from RNA transcripts were TCR beta CDR3 regions. Researchers ran a first-round RT-PCR on the TCR CDR3 using the HTBI primer set. TCRdb passed the multiplex PCR reads through MiXCR, listing each CDR3 protein once. Of roughly 200,000 distinct CDR3 sequences in the sample, about a sixth were seen once. Findings and limits, study-wide: Ophthalmopathy, which appeared later, was predicted by the model a median about 6.8 months before onset. The authors' 13 V-J model separated ophthalmopathy from stable hyperthyroidism.

This clonotype was obtained from a woman between 45 and 65 years old with Graves' hyperthyroidism. This sequence joins TRBV7-3 and TRBJ2-3, with 14 bases lining up with TRBD2. Sequenced sample: blood. The CDR3 bases are TGTGCCAGCAGCTCCGGGACTAGCGGGAGTTGGGGCACAGATACGCAGTATTTT. It yields the protein CASSSGTSGSWGTDTQYF.